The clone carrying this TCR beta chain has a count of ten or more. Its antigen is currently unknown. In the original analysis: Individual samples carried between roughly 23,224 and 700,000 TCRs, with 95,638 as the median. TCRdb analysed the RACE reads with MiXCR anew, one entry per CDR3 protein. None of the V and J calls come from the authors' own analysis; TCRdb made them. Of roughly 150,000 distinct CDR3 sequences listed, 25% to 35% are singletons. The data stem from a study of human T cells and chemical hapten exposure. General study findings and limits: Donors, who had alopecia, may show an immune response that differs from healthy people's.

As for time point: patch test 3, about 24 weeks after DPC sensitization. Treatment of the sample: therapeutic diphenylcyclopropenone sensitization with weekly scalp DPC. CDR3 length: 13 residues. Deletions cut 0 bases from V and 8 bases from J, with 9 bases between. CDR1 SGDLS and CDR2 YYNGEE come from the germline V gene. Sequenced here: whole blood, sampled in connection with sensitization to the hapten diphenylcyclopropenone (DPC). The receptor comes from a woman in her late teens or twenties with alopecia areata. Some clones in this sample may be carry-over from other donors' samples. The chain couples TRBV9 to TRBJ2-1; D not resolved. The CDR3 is CASSVGGWDEQFF. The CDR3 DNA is TGTGCCAGCAGCGTAGGGGGTTGGGATGAGCAGTTCTTC.